These 28 T cell receptor beta chains share one sample of origin, sequenced in a study of regulatory and conventional T cells in RAG deficiency. Libraries were prepared by immunoSEQ multiplex PCR; TCRdb keeps only in-frame clonotypes and omits some of them. The sample holds 25,000 to 35,000 clones; about 95% are singletons and the top ten take roughly 0.16%. Blood CD4+ CD25-low CD127-high conventional T cells supplied the genomic DNA template. These records were also assigned to another study, of regulatory T cells. From that second work: Primers: 52 TRBV forward and 13 TRBJ reverse.

The source material was CD25- CD4+ T cells sorted from blood. The receptors were gathered from a human donor in good health.

The chain uses TRBV5-1 and TRBJ1-3, with D possibly matching TRBD1 (6 bases). CDR1 is SGHRS, CDR2 YFSETQ, per germline. The CDR3 runs to 15 residues. V was pared by 3 bases and J by 3 bases, with 13 bases between. CDR3 sequence: CASSSQTGIGNTIYF. CDR3 coding DNA: TGCGCCAGCAGCTCCCAGACAGGTATTGGAAACACCATATATTTT.

V and J are TRBV6-4 and TRBJ1-3; 7 nucleotides align to TRBD1. Germline CDR1 MRHNA, CDR2 SNTAGT. V was clipped by 6 bases and J by 4 bases; unmatched bases: 9. This CDR3 has 15 amino acids. In DNA form, the CDR3 reads TGTGCCAGCAGATTCAGTAAGGACAGGGGAAACACCATATATTTT. Residues: CASRFSKDRGNTIYF.

The chain carries TRBV29-1 and TRBJ1-2; no definite D call. This CDR3 is 13 amino acids long. V dropped 0 bases and J dropped 4 bases, with 9 bases sitting between them. Germline values: CDR1 SQVTM, CDR2 ANQGSEA. The CDR3 loop is CSVEDAGLYGYTF. The CDR3 bases are TGCAGCGTTGAAGATGCGGGTCTCTATGGCTACACCTTC.

The chain has TRBV5-1 and TRBJ1-1, with 8 bases lining up with TRBD1. This CDR3 contains 14 residues. CDR1 is SGHRS, CDR2 YFSETQ, per germline. The ends lost 4 bases at V and 1 base at J; junction bases unmatched: 3. The CDR3 DNA sequence: TGCGCCAGCAGCCAAACAGGGGGGAACACTGAAGCTTTCTTT. Translation: CASSQTGGNTEAFF.

CDR3 amino acids: CASSLDYPGQGNEQFF. CDR3 coding DNA: TGCGCCAGCAGCTTGGATTATCCGGGACAGGGCAATGAGCAGTTCTTC. The chain employs TRBV5-1 and TRBJ2-1; the match to TRBD1 covers 9 bases. This CDR3 has 16 amino acids. Trimming at V came to 0 bases and at J to 6 bases, leaving 7 bases not matched to a gene. The germline CDR1 and CDR2 sequences are SGHRS and YFSETQ.

The gene calls are TRBV6-5 and TRBJ1-4; 8 bases align to TRBD1. The germline V gene has CDR1 MNHEY and CDR2 SVGAGI. This CDR3 has 15 residues. Losses at the gene ends were 4 bases for V and 11 bases for J; bases not matched to a gene: 12. CDR3 sequence reads: CASSSARGLSWKLFF. The CDR3 DNA is TGTGCCAGCAGTTCGGCCAGGGGGCTCTCGTGGAAACTGTTTTTT.

The rearrangement uses TRBV2 and TRBJ1-6, with D unresolved. Deletions cut 4 bases from V and 9 bases from J, with 16 bases between. The CDR3 extends over 15 amino acids. Germline V gives CDR1 SNHLY, CDR2 FYNNEI. The CDR3 DNA reads as TGTGCCAGCAGTGGAGGTGGGAGAAGGAGTTCACCCCTCCACTTT. This translates into CASSGGGRRSSPLHF. The full variable domain, its missing parts supplied by reference TRBV2 and TRBJ1-6, is EPEVTQTPSHQVTQMGQEVILRCVPISNHLYFYWYRQILGQKVEFLVSFYNNEISEKSEIFDDQFSVERPDGSNFTLKIRSTKLEDSAMYFCASSGGGRRSSPLHFGNGTRLTVT.

The rearrangement links TRBV18 to TRBJ2-5; 9 nucleotides line up with TRBD2. Germline CDR1 and CDR2: KGHSH and LQKENI. V shed 1 base, J shed 5 bases, and the junction held 8 bases outside the gene matches. CDR3 length: 16 amino acids. Here the CDR3 reads CASSPRSSGGVETQYF. DNA for the CDR3: TGTGCCAGCTCACCACGGAGTAGCGGGGGTGTGGAGACCCAGTACTTC.

The chain employs TRBV5-6 and TRBJ1-1, with D tentatively TRBD1 (6 bases). The CDR3 has 15 residues. Germline assignment: CDR1 SGHDT and CDR2 YYEEEE. V lost 6 bases to trimming and J lost 4 bases, with 19 bases between them. The CDR3: CASTLVGAQGTEAFF. The CDR3 DNA is TGTGCCAGCACCCTGGTGGGGGCCCAGGGCACTGAAGCTTTCTTT.

The J gene is TRBJ2-3, the V gene TRBV9, with D perhaps TRBD2 (6 bases). The ends were cut back, 0 bases at V and 0 bases at J, with 11 bases in the middle. The CDR3 sequence is 16 residues long. Germline V gene lookup returns CDR1 SGDLS and CDR2 YYNGEE. The chain's CDR3 is CASSVGTGLSTDTQYF. The CDR3 DNA follows: TGTGCCAGCAGCGTAGGTACAGGACTAAGCACAGATACGCAGTATTTT. Filled out from reference TRBV9 and TRBJ2-3, the complete variable domain reads DSGVTQTPKHLITATGQRVTLRCSPRSGDLSVYWYQQSLDQGLQFLIQYYNGEERAKGNILERFSAQQFPDLHSELNLSSLELGDSALYFCASSVGTGLSTDTQYFGPGTRLTVL.

The rearrangement uses TRBV9 and TRBJ2-7; TRBD1 is a possible D gene (5 bases). The ends were cut back, 0 bases at V and 5 bases at J, with 9 bases in the middle. CDR1 is SGDLS and CDR2 is YYNGEE in the germline V gene. The CDR3 is 13 residues long. Here the CDR3 DNA reads TGTGCCAGCAGCGTAGGCCAGGGCCACGAGCAGTACTTC. Translation gives CASSVGQGHEQYF.

V is TRBV9 and J is TRBJ2-3, with 7 bases identical to TRBD1. The J segment lost 1 base and the V segment lost 3 bases, leaving 5 bases of the junction unmatched. Looked up from germline, CDR1 is SGDLS and CDR2 is YYNGEE. This CDR3 is 15 amino acids long. The CDR3 DNA follows: TGTGCCAGCAGCGAAACGACAGGGCGCACAGATACGCAGTATTTT. It codes for CASSETTGRTDTQYF.

This chain uses TRBV6-1 with TRBJ1-5; unclear D gene. There are 14 residues in the CDR3. Trimming pared 0 bases from V and 6 bases from J, leaving 9 bases between. Germline V gene sequence: CDR1 MNHNS, CDR2 SASEGT. The CDR3 spells CASSEALGSQPQHF. The CDR3 region has the DNA TGTGCCAGCAGTGAAGCGTTGGGGAGTCAGCCCCAGCATTTT.

The rearrangement uses TRBV19 and TRBJ2-3; a possible D gene is TRBD2 (6 bases). V lost 5 bases and J 4 bases, leaving 16 bases between the germline ends. Germline CDR1 and CDR2: LNHDA and SQIVND (reference sequence). CDR3 length: 15 residues. CDR3 residues: CASSPSGLSADTQYF. The CDR3 DNA follows: TGTGCCAGTAGTCCCTCGGGACTCAGCGCAGATACGCAGTATTTT.

The chain carries TRBV19 and TRBJ1-2; TRBD1 matches at 7 bases. J was trimmed by 6 bases and V by 8 bases; bases with no gene match: 9. Germline V gives CDR1 LNHDA, CDR2 SQIVND (reference sequence). CDR3 length: 13 residues. The CDR3 reads CASRDSARHGYTF. CDR3 in DNA: TGTGCCAGTCGGGACAGTGCCCGTCATGGCTACACCTTC.

This chain links TRBV28 with TRBJ2-5; 7 positions match TRBD1. The CDR3 contains 14 residues. V gave up 6 bases and J gave up 5 bases; unmatched junction bases: 9. The V gene's germline CDR1 is MDHEN and CDR2 SYDVKM. The CDR3 here is CASRPTGAWETQYF. CDR3 DNA sequence: TGTGCCAGCAGGCCAACAGGGGCCTGGGAGACCCAGTACTTC. The full variable domain, with the rest looked up from reference TRBV28 and TRBJ2-5, is DVKVTQSSRYLVKRTGEKVFLECVQDMDHENMFWYRQDPGLGLRLIYFSYDVKMKEKGDIPEGYSVSREKKERFSLILESASTNQTSMYLCASRPTGAWETQYFGPGTRLLVL.

The chain joins TRBV18 to TRBJ1-1; 9 nucleotides agree with TRBD1. CDR1 KGHSH and CDR2 LQKENI come from the germline V gene. The CDR3 is 16 residues long. The trim removed 6 bases at V and 3 bases at J, leaving 11 bases unmatched. CDR3 sequence: CASSPDRDRVHTEAFF. Here the CDR3 DNA reads TGTGCCAGCTCTCCGGACCGGGACAGGGTACACACTGAAGCTTTCTTT.

The chain recombines TRBV5-1 with TRBJ2-5; 8 nucleotides line up with TRBD2. From germline, CDR1 is SGHRS and CDR2 YFSETQ. This CDR3 is built from 15 residues. The J segment lost 3 bases and the V segment lost 2 bases, leaving 6 bases of the junction unmatched. CDR3 residues: CASSLPGGAEETQYF. CDR3 coding DNA: TGCGCCAGCAGCTTACCCGGGGGGGCCGAAGAGACCCAGTACTTC.

The chain couples TRBV10-2 to TRBJ1-1, with a possible D match to TRBD1 (5 bases). V was shortened by 3 bases and J by 0 bases, with 17 bases between the two germline ends. CDR1 is WSHSY, CDR2 SAAADI, per germline. The CDR3 covers 17 residues. CDR3 coding DNA: TGCGCCAGCAGTGATATAGACATTTGGGGGGTGAACACTGAAGCTTTCTTT. Protein sequence: CASSDIDIWGVNTEAFF.

The chain uses TRBV9 and TRBJ2-3, with D hard to call. Trimming took off 0 bases at V and 2 bases at J, with 4 bases between the two ends. The germline CDR1 and CDR2 sequences are SGDLS and YYNGEE. CDR3 size: 13 residues. The CDR3 DNA reads TGTGCCAGCAGCGTAGTTAACACAGATACGCAGTATTTT. This translates into CASSVVNTDTQYF.

The rearrangement joins TRBV10-1 to TRBJ2-7; 8 bases match TRBD1. V was pared by 6 bases and J by 2 bases, with 15 bases of the junction left unmatched. This CDR3 has 17 residues. Per the germline V gene, CDR1 is WNHNN and CDR2 is SYGVQD (reference sequence). The DNA of the CDR3 is TGCGCCAGCAGCCCCGTGGACAGGGCAAAGGGTCCCTACGAGCAGTACTTC. This gives the protein CASSPVDRAKGPYEQYF.

This sequence joins TRBV10-2 and TRBJ1-5, with 9 bases that match TRBD1. Germline CDR1 reads WSHSY; CDR2 reads SAAADI. This CDR3 has 14 residues. J was trimmed by 7 bases and V by 5 bases; bases with no gene match: 6. In DNA form, the CDR3 reads TGCGCCAGCAGTATGGACAGGGGTGCCCAGCCCCAGCATTTT. Protein sequence: CASSMDRGAQPQHF.

V gene TRBV9 combines with J gene TRBJ1-5, with TRBD1 as a possible D gene (6 bases). Looked up from germline, CDR1 is SGDLS and CDR2 is YYNGEE. The CDR3 covers 17 residues. The V end was cut by 0 bases, the J end by 1 base, with 14 bases between. The DNA of the CDR3 is TGTGCCAGCAGCGTAGGCACAGGGAGTGAGAGCAATCAGCCCCAGCATTTT. Residues: CASSVGTGSESNQPQHF. The variable domain in full, completed from reference TRBV9 and TRBJ1-5, reads DSGVTQTPKHLITATGQRVTLRCSPRSGDLSVYWYQQSLDQGLQFLIQYYNGEERAKGNILERFSAQQFPDLHSELNLSSLELGDSALYFCASSVGTGSESNQPQHFGDGTRLSIL.

V and J are TRBV7-2 and TRBJ2-6, with 8 bases lining up with TRBD2. The V gene end was trimmed by 5 bases and the J gene end by 1 base; junction bases not matched to a gene: 1. The germline CDR1 and CDR2 sequences are SGHTA and FQGNSA. The CDR3 contains 15 residues. The CDR3 here is CASSPGGSGANVLTF. CDR3 coding DNA: TGTGCCAGCAGCCCGGGGGGGTCTGGGGCCAACGTCCTGACTTTC.

The chain combines TRBV12-1 with TRBJ1-5; no DNA check was done on the table's D call, TRBD1. TRBV12-1 is assigned pseudogene status. The CDR3 consists of 15 residues. The CDR3 bases are TGTGCCAGCAGATTCGAGACAGGGGGAGGTCAGCCCCAGCATTTT. Translated, it gives CASRFETGGGQPQHF.

V gene TRBV30 combines with J gene TRBJ1-2; 7 bases are shared with TRBD1. The CDR3 sequence is 16 residues long. V trimming: 0 bases; J trimming: 4 bases; junction bases outside the gene matches: 11. CDR1 GTSNPN and CDR2 SVGIG come from the germline V gene (reference sequence). The CDR3 nucleotides are TGTGCCTGGAGTGTAGGGATCTCCGGGACAGTCTATGGCTACACCTTC. This sequence encodes CAWSVGISGTVYGYTF.

The J gene is TRBJ2-1, the V gene TRBV27; D might be TRBD2 (7 bases). V was shortened by 2 bases and J by 10 bases, with 15 bases between the two germline ends. The CDR3 spans 14 residues. Germline CDR1 and CDR2: MNHEY and SMNVEV (reference sequence). The CDR3 loop reads CASSLDWRGGEQFF. The CDR3 DNA follows: TGTGCCAGCAGTTTAGACTGGAGGGGGGGGGAGCAGTTCTTC.

The DNA of the CDR3 is TGTGCCACCATACAGGGTTCCTACGAGCAGTACTTC. This translates into CATIQGSYEQYF. The V call is TRBV6-1, the J call TRBJ2-7, with D possibly being TRBD1 (6 bases). CDR1 and CDR2 (germline): MNHNS, SASEGT. The CDR3 has 12 residues. With 10 bases removed from V and 1 base from J, the gap between germline ends came to 11 bases.